The clone carrying this T cell receptor beta chain was recorded a few times. Its antigen is unknown. The CDR3 is 13 residues long. V shed 11 bases and J shed 3 bases, with 16 bases lying between them. Germline V gene lookup returns CDR1 SNHLY and CDR2 FYNNEI. This sample is part of a study of T cell responses to AZD1222 COVID-19 vaccine. Sequencing was performed with immunoSEQ multiplex PCR; in TCRdb, only in-frame clones are kept and a portion is missing. This table holds roughly 140,000 clones, 90% found once. Whole-study findings and limits: Two AZD1222 administrations were followed by greater Spike-specific TCR breadth and depth. Clonal diversity was possibly underestimated, and white British individuals and females predominated among donors. CD4 TCRs covered the whole spike, strongest at regions 160-218 and 743-854. Unmutated variant regions are reportedly the target of nearly half of TCRs that are spike-specific.

This clonotype was sampled from an adult in good health. This material consisted of peripheral blood, taken on day 0 of AZD1222 vaccination. The V gene is TRBV2, the J gene TRBJ1-1; perhaps TRBD1 as D (5 bases). The CDR3 reads CADYGGEDTEAFF. CDR3 coding DNA: TGTGCCGACTATGGAGGGGAGGACACTGAAGCTTTCTTT.